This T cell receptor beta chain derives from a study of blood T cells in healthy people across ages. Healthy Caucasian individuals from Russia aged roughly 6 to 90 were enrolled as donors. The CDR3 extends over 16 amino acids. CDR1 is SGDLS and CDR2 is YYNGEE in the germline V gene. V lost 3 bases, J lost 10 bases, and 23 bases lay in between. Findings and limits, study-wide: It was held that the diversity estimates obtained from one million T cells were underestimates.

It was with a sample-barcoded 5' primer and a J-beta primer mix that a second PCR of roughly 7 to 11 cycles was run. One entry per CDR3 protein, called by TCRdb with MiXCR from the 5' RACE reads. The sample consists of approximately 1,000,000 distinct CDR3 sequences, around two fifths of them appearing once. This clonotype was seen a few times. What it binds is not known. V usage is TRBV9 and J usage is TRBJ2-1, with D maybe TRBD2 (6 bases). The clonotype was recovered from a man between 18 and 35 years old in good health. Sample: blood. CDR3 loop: CASSGSTRTGVREQFF. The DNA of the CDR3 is TGTGCCAGCAGCGGATCTACGCGAACGGGGGTGAGGGAGCAGTTCTTC.